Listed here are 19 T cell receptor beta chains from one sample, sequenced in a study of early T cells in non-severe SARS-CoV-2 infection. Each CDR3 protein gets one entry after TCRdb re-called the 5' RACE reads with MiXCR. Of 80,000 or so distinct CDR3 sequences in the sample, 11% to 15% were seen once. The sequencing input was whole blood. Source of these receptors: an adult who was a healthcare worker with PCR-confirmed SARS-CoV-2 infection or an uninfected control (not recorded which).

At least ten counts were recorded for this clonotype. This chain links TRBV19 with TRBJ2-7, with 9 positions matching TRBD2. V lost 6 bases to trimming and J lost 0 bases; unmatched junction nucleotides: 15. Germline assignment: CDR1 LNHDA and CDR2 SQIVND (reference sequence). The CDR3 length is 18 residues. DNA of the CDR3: TGTGCCAGTAGCCACCTGTTGAGACTAGCGGACAGCTCCTACGAGCAGTACTTC. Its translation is CASSHLLRLADSSYEQYF.

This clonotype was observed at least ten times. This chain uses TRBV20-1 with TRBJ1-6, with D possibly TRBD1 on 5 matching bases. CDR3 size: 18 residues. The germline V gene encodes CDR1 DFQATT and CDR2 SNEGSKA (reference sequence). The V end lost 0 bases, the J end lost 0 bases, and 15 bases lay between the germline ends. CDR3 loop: CSARDGEGPSSYNSPLHF. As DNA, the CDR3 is TGCAGTGCTAGAGATGGAGAGGGGCCGAGCTCCTATAATTCACCCCTCCACTTT.

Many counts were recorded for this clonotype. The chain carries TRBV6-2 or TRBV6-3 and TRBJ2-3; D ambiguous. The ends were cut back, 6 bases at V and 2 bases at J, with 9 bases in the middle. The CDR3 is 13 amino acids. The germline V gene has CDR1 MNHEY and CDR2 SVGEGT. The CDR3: CASREPYTDTQYF. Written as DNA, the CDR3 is TGTGCCAGCAGAGAACCATACACAGATACGCAGTATTTT.

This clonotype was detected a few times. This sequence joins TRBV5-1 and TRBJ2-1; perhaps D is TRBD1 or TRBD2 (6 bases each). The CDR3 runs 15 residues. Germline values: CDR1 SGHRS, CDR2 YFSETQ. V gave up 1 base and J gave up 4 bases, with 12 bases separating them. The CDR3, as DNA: TGCGCCAGCAGCTTGAGGGGGGAGCAATACAATGAGCAGTTCTTC. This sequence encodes CASSLRGEQYNEQFF.

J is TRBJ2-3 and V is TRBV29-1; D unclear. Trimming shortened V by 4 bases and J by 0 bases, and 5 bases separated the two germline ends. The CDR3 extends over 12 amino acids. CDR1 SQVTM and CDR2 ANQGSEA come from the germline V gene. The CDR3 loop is CSVGVSTDTQYF. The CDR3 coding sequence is TGCAGCGTTGGCGTTAGCACAGATACGCAGTATTTT.

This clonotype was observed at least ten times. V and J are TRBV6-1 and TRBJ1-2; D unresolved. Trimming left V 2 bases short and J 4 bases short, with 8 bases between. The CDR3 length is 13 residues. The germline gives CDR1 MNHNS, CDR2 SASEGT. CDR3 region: CASSEIRSYGYTF. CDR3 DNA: TGTGCCAGCAGTGAAATACGGAGCTATGGCTACACCTTC.

This chain's CDR3 is CASSPGLGGELFF. CDR3 DNA: TGTGCCAGCAGCCCTGGACTGGGGGGGGAGCTGTTTTTT. This chain connects TRBV7-8 to TRBJ2-2; TRBD2 is a possible D gene (5 bases). The germline V gene has CDR1 SGHVS and CDR2 FQNEAQ. This CDR3 spans 13 amino acids. Trimming stripped 5 bases from V and 8 bases from J, with 12 bases between. Using reference TRBV7-8 and TRBJ2-2 for the parts outside the CDR3, the full variable domain is GAGVSQSPRYKVAKRGQDVALRCDPISGHVSLFWYQQALGQGPEFLTYFQNEAQLDKSGLPSDRFFAERPEGSVSTLKIQRTQQEDSAVYLCASSPGLGGELFFGEGSRLTVL.

The CDR3 spells CATSRGSTDNEQFF. The CDR3 DNA follows: TGTGCCACCAGCAGAGGATCAACGGACAATGAGCAGTTCTTC. The V and J genes are TRBV15 and TRBJ2-1; D is undetermined. The CDR3 contains 14 residues. Per germline, CDR1 LNHNV and CDR2 YYDKDF (reference sequence). Trimming left V 1 base short and J 5 bases short, with 9 bases between.

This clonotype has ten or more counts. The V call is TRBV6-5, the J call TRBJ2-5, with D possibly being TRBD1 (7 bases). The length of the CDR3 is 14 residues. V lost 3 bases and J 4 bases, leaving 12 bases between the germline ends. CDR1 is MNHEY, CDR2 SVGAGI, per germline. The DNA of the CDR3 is TGTGCCAGCAGTTATGCCAGGGGGGTAGAGACCCAGTACTTC. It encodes CASSYARGVETQYF.

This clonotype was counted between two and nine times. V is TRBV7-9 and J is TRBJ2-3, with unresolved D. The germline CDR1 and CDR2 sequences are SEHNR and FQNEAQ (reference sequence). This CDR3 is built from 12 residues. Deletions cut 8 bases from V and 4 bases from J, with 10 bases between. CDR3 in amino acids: CASSPIADTQYF. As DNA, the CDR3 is TGTGCCAGCTCCCCTATTGCAGATACGCAGTATTTT.

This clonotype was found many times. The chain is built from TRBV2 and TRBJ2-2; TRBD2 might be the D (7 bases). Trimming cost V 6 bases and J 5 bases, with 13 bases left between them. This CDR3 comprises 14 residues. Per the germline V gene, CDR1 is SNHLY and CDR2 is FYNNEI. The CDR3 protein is CASSLGGVTGELFF. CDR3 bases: TGTGCCAGCAGCCTAGGGGGGGTTACCGGGGAGCTGTTTTTT.

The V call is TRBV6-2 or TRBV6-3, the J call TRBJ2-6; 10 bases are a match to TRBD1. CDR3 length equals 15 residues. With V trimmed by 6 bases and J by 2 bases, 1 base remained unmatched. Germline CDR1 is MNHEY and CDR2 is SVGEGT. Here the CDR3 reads CASRGQGAGANVLTF. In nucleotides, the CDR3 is TGTGCCAGCAGAGGACAGGGGGCTGGGGCCAACGTCCTGACTTTC.

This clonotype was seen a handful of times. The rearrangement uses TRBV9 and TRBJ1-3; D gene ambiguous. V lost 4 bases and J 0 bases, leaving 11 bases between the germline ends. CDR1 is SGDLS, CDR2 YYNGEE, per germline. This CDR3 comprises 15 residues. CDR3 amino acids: CASSLTTYSGNTIYF. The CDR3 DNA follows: TGTGCCAGCAGCCTCACGACCTACTCTGGAAACACCATATATTTT.

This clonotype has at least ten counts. CDR3 in amino acids: CASSLVLAGAGNIQYF. DNA of the CDR3: TGCGCCAGCAGCTTGGTATTAGCGGGAGCAGGAAACATTCAGTACTTC. V gene TRBV5-1 combines with J gene TRBJ2-4; 9 bases align to TRBD2. The CDR3 length is 16 residues. V was clipped by 0 bases and J by 6 bases; unmatched bases: 7. CDR1 is SGHRS and CDR2 is YFSETQ in the germline V gene.

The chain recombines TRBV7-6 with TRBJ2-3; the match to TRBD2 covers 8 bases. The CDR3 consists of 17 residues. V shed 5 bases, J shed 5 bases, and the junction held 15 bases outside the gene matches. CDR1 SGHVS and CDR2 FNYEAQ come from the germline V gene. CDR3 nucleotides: TGTGCCAGCAGCCTTCTACGGGGGGGGTCTTCGGGAGATACGCAGTATTTT. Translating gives CASSLLRGGSSGDTQYF.

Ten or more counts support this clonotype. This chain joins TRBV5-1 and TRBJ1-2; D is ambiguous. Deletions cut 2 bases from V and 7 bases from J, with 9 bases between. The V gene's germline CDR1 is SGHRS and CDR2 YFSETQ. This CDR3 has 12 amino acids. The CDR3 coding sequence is TGCGCCAGCAGCTTAGAAGGACGTGGCTACACCTTC. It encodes CASSLEGRGYTF.

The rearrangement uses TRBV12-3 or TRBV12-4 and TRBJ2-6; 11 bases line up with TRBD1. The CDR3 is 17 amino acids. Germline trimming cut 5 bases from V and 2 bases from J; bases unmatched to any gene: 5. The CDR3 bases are TGTGCCAGCAGTCAGGGACAGGGGGAAACTGGGGCCAACGTCCTGACTTTC. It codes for CASSQGQGETGANVLTF.

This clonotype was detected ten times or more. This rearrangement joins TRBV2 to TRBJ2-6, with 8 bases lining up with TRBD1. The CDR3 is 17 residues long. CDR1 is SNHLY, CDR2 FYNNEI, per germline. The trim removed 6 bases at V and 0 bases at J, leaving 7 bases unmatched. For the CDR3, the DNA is TGTGCCAGCAGCGCAGAGGGACAGGCCTCTGGGGCCAACGTCCTGACTTTC. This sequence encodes CASSAEGQASGANVLTF.

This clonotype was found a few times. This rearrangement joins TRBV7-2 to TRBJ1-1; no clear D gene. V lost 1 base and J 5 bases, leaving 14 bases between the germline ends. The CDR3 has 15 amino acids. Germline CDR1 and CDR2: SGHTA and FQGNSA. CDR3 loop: CASSLVPLEVTEAFF. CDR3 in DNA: TGTGCCAGCAGCTTAGTCCCTCTAGAGGTGACTGAAGCTTTCTTT.